This T cell receptor beta chain was profiled in a study of shared clonotypes between healthy human individuals. Produced via immunoSEQ multiplex PCR; TCRdb's table is partial and in-frame only. The sample shows fewer than 400,000 clones, over 65% of them seen only once. Trimming stripped 3 bases from V and 8 bases from J, with 28 bases between. The CDR3 consists of 18 residues. The germline V gene encodes CDR1 ENHRY and CDR2 SYGVKD. Sequenced sample: memory CD4+ T cells sorted from blood. Sample subset: CD45RA-negative fraction. The chain joins TRBV10-3 to TRBJ1-2, with D perhaps matching TRBD1 (5 bases). The sequence was obtained from a man aged 25 to 40 in good health. CDR3 in amino acids: CAISEPGKQEGPIGGYTF. The CDR3 bases are TGTGCCATCAGTGAACCGGGTAAACAAGAGGGGCCTATCGGGGGCTACACCTTC.